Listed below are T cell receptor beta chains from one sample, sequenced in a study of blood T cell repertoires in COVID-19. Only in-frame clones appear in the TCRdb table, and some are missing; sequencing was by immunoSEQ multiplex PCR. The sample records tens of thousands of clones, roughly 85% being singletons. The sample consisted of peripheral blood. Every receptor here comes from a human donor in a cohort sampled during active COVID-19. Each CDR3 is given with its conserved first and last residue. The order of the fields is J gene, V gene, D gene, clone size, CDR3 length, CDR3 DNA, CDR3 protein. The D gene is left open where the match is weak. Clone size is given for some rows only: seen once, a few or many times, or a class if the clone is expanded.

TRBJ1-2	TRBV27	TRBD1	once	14	TGTGCCAGCAGTGTGGGACAGCAAAACTATGGCTACACCTTC	CASSVGQQNYGYTF
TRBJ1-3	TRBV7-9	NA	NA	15	TGTGCCAGCAGCGCCAGGGGCCCGCGGCAGGACACCATATATTTT	CASSARGPRQDTIYF
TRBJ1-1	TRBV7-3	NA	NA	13	TGTGCCAGCAGCTCACAGGTGAACACTGAAGCTTTCTTT	CASSSQVNTEAFF
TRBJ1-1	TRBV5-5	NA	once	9	TGTGCCCTCTGGGCAGAAGCTTTCTTT	CALWAEAFF
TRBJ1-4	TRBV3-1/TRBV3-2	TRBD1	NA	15	TGTGCCAGCAGCCAACAGACAGGGAGAGGAGAAAAACTGTTTTTT	CASSQQTGRGEKLFF
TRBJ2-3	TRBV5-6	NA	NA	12	TGTGCCAGCAGTTCGGGGGTCGATACGCAGTATTTT	CASSSGVDTQYF
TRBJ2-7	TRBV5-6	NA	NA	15	TGTGCCAGCAGCTCTGGACAGAGCAGGGCCTACGAGCAGTACTTC	CASSSGQSRAYEQYF
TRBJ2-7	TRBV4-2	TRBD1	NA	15	TGTGCCAGCAGCCAAGGGGGACAGGGAGAGTACGAGCAGTACTTC	CASSQGGQGEYEQYF
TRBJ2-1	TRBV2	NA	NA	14	TGTGCCAGCAGCCGAGGCCTCAGCAACAATGAGCAGTTCTTC	CASSRGLSNNEQFF
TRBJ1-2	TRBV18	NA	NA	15	TGTGCCAGCTCACGCGACAGGTTTGCTAACTATGGCTACACCTTC	CASSRDRFANYGYTF
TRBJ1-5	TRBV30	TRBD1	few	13	TGTGCCTGGAGTGGGGGGGACAGGCAGCCCCAGCATTTT	CAWSGGDRQPQHF
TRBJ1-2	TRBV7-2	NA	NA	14	TGTGCCAGCAGCTTCTCCAGATATAACTATGGCTACACCTTC	CASSFSRYNYGYTF
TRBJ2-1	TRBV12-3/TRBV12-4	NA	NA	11	TGTGCCAGCAGTTTTAGGGGTGAGCAGTTCTTC	CASSFRGEQFF
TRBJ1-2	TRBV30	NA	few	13	TGTGCCTGGACCCGGGAAGATAATCGTGGCTACACCTTC	CAWTREDNRGYTF
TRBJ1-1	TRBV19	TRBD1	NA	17	TGTGCCAGTAGTCCAAAACCGGGACAGGGAATTAGTAGCGAAGCTTTCTTT	CASSPKPGQGISSEAFF
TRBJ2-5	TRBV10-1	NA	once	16	TGCGCCAGCAGTGAGTCGCAGATACCGGGGGAGGAGACCCAGTACTTC	CASSESQIPGEETQYF
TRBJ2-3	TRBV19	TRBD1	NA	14	TGTGCCAGTAGTACCACGGACAGGGGGGATACGCAGTATTTT	CASSTTDRGDTQYF
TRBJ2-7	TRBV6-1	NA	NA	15	TGTGCCAGCAGTGAACCCATACGCAGGGGCAGCGAGCAGTACTTC	CASSEPIRRGSEQYF
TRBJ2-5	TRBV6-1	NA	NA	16	TGTGCCAGCAGTGAAGATTTTTGGGGGCCCCAAGAGACCCAGTACTTC	CASSEDFWGPQETQYF
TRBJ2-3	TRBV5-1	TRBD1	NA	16	TGCGCCAGCAGCTTGGCCCGGGACAGGGTTGGAGATACGCAGTATTTT	CASSLARDRVGDTQYF
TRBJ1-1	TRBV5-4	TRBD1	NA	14	TGTGCCAGCAGCTACGGACAGGGGGCCTCTGAAGCTTTCTTT	CASSYGQGASEAFF
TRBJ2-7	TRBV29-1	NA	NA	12	TGCAGCGTTGCTCAAGCATCCTACGAGCAGTACTTC	CSVAQASYEQYF
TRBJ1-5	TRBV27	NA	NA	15	TGTGCCAGCAGTTTAAGTTCGGGGATGGGTCAGCCCCAGCATTTT	CASSLSSGMGQPQHF
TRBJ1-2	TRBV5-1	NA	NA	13	TGCGCCAGCAGCCCCGAGACTAACTATGGCTACACCTTC	CASSPETNYGYTF
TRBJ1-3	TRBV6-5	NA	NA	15	TGTGCCAGCAGAAGAGAACCTACCGGGACATCGACCATATATTTT	CASRREPTGTSTIYF
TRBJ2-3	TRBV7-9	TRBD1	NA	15	TGTGCCAGCAGCTTGACAGGGGGCTGGGCAGATACGCAGTATTTT	CASSLTGGWADTQYF
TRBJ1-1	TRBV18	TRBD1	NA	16	TGTGCCAGCTCACCATCTGGACAGGGGTGGGACACTGAAGCTTTCTTT	CASSPSGQGWDTEAFF
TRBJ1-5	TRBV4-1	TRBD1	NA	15	TGCGCCAGCAGCCTATGGACAGGGTCGGATCAGCCCCAGCATTTT	CASSLWTGSDQPQHF
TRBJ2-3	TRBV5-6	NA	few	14	TGTGCCAGCAGCCCGGGACCCGGAGGGGATACGCAGTATTTT	CASSPGPGGDTQYF
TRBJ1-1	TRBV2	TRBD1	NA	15	TGTGCCAGCAGTCCGGACAGGCCACCGAACACTGAAGCTTTCTTT	CASSPDRPPNTEAFF
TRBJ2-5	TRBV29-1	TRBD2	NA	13	TGCAGCGTCCGACATAGCGGGGCAGAGACCCAGTACTTC	CSVRHSGAETQYF
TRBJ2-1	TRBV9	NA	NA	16	TGTGCCAGCAGCGTTGGTGGGCAAGGGGGGGTCAATGAGCAGTTCTTC	CASSVGGQGGVNEQFF
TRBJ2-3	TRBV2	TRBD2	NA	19	TGTGCCAGCAGCCGCCGGGTAGCGGGAGAACCCGCCGCCCCAGATACGCAGTATTTT	CASSRRVAGEPAAPDTQYF
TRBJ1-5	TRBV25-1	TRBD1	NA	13	TGTGCCAGCAGTGTAACAGGGGGAAAGCCCCAGCATTTT	CASSVTGGKPQHF
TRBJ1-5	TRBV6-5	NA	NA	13	TGTGCCAGCAGTACGAACAGGGATCAGCCCCAGCATTTT	CASSTNRDQPQHF
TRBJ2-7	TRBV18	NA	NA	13	TGTGCCAGCTCACGCGGGGAACTCTACGAGCAGTACTTC	CASSRGELYEQYF
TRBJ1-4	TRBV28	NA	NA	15	TGTGCCAGCAGTTTCGGGGGTACAGCTAATGAAAAACTGTTTTTT	CASSFGGTANEKLFF
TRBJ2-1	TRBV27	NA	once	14	TGTGCCAGCAGTTTGTTCGGGACATACAATGAGCAGTTCTTC	CASSLFGTYNEQFF
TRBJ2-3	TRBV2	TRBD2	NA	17	TGTGCCAGCAGTAACACACTAGCGTGGGCTAGCACAGATACGCAGTATTTT	CASSNTLAWASTDTQYF
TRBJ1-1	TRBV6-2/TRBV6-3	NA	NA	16	TGTGCCAGCAGTAACACCGGGACGGGGGGAAACACTGAAGCTTTCTTT	CASSNTGTGGNTEAFF
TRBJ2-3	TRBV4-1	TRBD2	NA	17	TGCGCCAGCAGCCAAGAAACTAGCGGGAGTTCTACAGATACGCAGTATTTT	CASSQETSGSSTDTQYF
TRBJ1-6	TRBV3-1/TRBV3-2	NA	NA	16	TGTGCCAGCAGCCAAGATCCAGGGGCGGTGCACTCACCCCTCCACTTT	CASSQDPGAVHSPLHF
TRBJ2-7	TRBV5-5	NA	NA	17	TGTGCCAGCAGCTTTAGTGCGGGCACGGGAGTTCCCTACGAGCAGTACTTC	CASSFSAGTGVPYEQYF